This note documents a single T cell receptor beta chain sequence. The data were obtained in a study of cytomegalovirus exposure and HLA in healthy donors. The CDR3 consists of 14 residues. V was cut by 2 bases and J by 2 bases, with 11 bases left in between. Germline CDR1 reads SGHNT; CDR2 reads YYREEE (reference sequence). Use of 60 Vbeta and 13 Jbeta primers characterized the PCR. Repertoires were generated with immunoSEQ multiplex PCR, while TCRdb's copy carries only in-frame clones and drops some. The sample table includes about 200,000 clones. The gene calls are TRBV5-4 and TRBJ2-7; D is unclear. The material sequenced was PBMCs. The sequence derives from a boy younger than 18 in good health and CMV-seronegative. The CDR3 loop is CASSFLGGTYEQYF. The CDR3 DNA sequence: TGTGCCAGCAGCTTTCTTGGCGGTACCTACGAGCAGTACTTC.